This T cell receptor beta chain was found in a study of blood T cells in healthy people across ages. The donors, all healthy, were Caucasians living in Russia, aged about 6 to 100. Isolated per sample were at least 6.5 million PBMCs. The V end was cut by 1 base, the J end by 4 bases, with 14 bases between. The germline V gene has CDR1 MNHEY and CDR2 SMNVEV (reference sequence). The CDR3 is 16 amino acids. For the second PCR, which ran for 7 to 11 cycles, a sample-barcoded 5' primer and a J-beta primer mix were used. TCRdb redid the calling of the 5' RACE reads with MiXCR, one entry per CDR3 protein. The sample yields about 900,000 distinct CDR3 sequences, 45% to 50% seen once.

Sequencing was performed on blood. V usage is TRBV27 and J usage is TRBJ2-1; D may be TRBD1 or TRBD2 (5 bases each). The receptor was isolated from a man aged 30-40 years in good health. CDR3 residues: CASSLYGGPIYNEQFF. DNA of the CDR3: TGTGCCAGCAGTTTATATGGGGGACCAATATACAATGAGCAGTTCTTC.